Sequencing of this T cell receptor (beta chain) was carried out in a study of cytomegalovirus exposure and HLA in healthy donors. Study outcomes and limitations: Later on, an analysis tied approximately 15,000 TCR beta sequences to HLA alleles at 0.05 false discovery rate.

The CDR3 has 15 residues. CDR1 SGHRS and CDR2 YFSETQ come from the germline V gene. V was pared by 0 bases and J by 2 bases, with 12 bases between. Use of 60 Vbeta and 13 Jbeta primers characterized the PCR. Profiling relied on immunoSEQ multiplex PCR, and the TCRdb table lists in-frame clones only, not all of them. This repertoire includes approximately 120,000 clones. Worth noting for this clone: Its antigen remains unidentified.

J is TRBJ2-7 and V is TRBV5-1; D possibly corresponds to TRBD1 (6 bases). This clonotype originated in a man between 40 and 49 years old in good health and CMV-seronegative. Specimen: PBMCs. The CDR3 sequence: CASSLVRGQTYEQYF. The CDR3 nucleotides read TGCGCCAGCAGCTTGGTCAGGGGACAAACCTACGAGCAGTACTTC.